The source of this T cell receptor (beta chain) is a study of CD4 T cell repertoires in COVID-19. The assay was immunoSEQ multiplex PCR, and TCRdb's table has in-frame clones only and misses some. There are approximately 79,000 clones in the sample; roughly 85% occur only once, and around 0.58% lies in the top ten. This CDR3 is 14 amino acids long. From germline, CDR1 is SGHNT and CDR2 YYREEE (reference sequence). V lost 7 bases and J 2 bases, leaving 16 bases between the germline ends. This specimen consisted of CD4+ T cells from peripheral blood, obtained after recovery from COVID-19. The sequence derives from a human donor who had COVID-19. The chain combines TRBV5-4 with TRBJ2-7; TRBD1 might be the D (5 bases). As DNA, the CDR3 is TGTGCCAGCTCCCGGACACTCTACCCCTACGAGCAGTACTTC. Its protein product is CASSRTLYPYEQYF.